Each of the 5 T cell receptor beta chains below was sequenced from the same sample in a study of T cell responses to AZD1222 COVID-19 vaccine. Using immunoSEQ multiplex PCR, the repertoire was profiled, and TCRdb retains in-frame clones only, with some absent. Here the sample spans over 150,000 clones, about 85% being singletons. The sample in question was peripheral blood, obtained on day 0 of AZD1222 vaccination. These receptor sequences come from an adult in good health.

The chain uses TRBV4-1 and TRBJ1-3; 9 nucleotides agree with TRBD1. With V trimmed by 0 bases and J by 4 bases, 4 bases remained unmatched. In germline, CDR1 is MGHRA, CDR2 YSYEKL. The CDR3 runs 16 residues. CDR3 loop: CASSQEGTGSGNTIYF. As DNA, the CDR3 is TGCGCCAGCAGCCAAGAAGGGACAGGGAGCGGAAACACCATATATTTT.

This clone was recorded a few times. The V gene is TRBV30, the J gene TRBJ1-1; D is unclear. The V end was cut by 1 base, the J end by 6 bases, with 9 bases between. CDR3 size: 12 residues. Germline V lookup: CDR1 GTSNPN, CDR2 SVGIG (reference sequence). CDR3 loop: CAWSGPGAEAFF. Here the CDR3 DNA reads TGTGCCTGGAGTGGGCCGGGCGCTGAAGCTTTCTTT.

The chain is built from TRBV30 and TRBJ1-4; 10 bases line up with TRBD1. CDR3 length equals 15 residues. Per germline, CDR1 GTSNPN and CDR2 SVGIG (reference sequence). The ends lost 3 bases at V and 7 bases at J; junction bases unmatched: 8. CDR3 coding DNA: TGTGCCTGGAGCGCCTCGACAGGGGGCGGTGAAAAACTGTTTTTT. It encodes CAWSASTGGGEKLFF.

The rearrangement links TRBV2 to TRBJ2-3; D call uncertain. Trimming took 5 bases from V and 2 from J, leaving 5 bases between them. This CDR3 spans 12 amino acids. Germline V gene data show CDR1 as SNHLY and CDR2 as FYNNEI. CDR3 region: CASSLDTDTQYF. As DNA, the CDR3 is TGTGCCAGCAGTCTCGACACAGATACGCAGTATTTT.

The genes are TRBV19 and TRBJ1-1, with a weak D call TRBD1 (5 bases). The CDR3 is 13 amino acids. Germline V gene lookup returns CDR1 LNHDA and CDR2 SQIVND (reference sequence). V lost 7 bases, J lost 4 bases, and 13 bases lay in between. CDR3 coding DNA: TGTGCCAGTACTGGGGGTATGAGCACTGAAGCTTTCTTT. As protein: CASTGGMSTEAFF.